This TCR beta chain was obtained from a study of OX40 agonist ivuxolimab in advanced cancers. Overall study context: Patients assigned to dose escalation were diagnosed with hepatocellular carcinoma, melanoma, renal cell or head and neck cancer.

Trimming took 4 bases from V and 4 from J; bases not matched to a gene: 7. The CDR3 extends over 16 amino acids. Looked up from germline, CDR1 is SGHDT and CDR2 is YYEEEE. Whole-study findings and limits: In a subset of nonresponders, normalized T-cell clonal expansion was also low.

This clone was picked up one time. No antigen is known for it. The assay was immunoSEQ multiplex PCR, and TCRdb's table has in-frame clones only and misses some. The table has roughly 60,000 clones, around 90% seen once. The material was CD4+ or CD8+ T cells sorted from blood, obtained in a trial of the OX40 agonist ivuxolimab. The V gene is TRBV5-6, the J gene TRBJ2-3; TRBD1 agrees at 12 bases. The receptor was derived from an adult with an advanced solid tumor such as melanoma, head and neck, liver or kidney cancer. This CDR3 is CASSPAGTGGADTQYF. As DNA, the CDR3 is TGTGCCAGCAGCCCCGCCGGGACAGGGGGCGCAGATACGCAGTATTTT.